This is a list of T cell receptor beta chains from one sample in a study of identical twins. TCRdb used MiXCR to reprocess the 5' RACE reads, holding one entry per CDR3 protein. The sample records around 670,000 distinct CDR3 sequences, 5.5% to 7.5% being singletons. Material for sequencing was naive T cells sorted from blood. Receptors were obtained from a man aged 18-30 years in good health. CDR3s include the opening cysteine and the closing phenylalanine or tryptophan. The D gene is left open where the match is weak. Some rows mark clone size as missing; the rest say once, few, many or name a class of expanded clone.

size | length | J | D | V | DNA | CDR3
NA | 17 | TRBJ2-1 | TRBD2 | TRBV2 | TGTGCCAGCAGTGGCGACGCTAGCGGGAGGTCCTACAATGAGCAGTTCTTC | CASSGDASGRSYNEQFF
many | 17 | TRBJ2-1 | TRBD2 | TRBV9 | TGTGCCAGCAGCGTAGGGCGGAGCGGGAGTTATTTTAATGAGCAGTTCTTC | CASSVGRSGSYFNEQFF
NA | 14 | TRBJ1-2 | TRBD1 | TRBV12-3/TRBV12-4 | TGTGCCAGCCTGGCCCTCGGGACAGGGGATACCTACACCTTC | CASLALGTGDTYTF
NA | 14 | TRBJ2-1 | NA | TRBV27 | TGTGCCAGCAGTATACTAGTGAGGTTGAATGAGCAGTTCTTC | CASSILVRLNEQFF
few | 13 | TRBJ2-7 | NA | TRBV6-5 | TGTGCCAGCAGTTACGGGGCGGCCTACGAGCAGTACTTC | CASSYGAAYEQYF
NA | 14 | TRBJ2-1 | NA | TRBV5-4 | TGTGCCAGCAGCATCCGGGACTCCAACAATGAGCAGTTCTTC | CASSIRDSNNEQFF
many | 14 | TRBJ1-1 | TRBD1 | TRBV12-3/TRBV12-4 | TGTGCCAGCAGCCAGGGGGGGCCGAACACTGAAGCTTTCTTT | CASSQGGPNTEAFF
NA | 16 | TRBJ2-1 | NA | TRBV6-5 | TGTGCCAGCAGTTACTTGGGGCGAGAAGAATACAATGAGCAGTTCTTC | CASSYLGREEYNEQFF
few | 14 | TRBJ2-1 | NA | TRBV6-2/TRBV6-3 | TGTGCCAGCAGCTCCATAATAATGAACCATGAGCAGTTCTTC | CASSSIIMNHEQFF
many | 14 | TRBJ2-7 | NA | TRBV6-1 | TGTGCCAGCAGCCCCAGCTTACAGGGCTACGAGCAGTACTTC | CASSPSLQGYEQYF
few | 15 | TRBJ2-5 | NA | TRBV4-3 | TGCGCCAGCAGCCAAGATCCCGCTAGCGCGGAGACCCAGTACTTC | CASSQDPASAETQYF